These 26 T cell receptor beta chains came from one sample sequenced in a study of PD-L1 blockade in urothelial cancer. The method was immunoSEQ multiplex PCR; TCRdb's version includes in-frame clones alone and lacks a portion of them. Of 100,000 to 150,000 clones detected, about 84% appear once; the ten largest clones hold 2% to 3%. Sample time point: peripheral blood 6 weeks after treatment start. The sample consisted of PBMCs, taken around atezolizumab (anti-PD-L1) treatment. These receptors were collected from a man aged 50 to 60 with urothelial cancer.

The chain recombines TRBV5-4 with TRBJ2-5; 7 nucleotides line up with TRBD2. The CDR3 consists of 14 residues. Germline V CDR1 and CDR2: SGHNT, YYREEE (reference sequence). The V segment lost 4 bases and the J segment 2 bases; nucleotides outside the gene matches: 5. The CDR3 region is CASSEARGQETQYF. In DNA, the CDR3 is TGTGCCAGCAGCGAGGCGCGGGGGCAAGAGACCCAGTACTTC.

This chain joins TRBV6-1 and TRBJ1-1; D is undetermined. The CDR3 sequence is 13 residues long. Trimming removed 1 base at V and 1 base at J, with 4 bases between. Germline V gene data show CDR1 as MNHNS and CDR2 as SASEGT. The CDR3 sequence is CASSEVANTEAFF. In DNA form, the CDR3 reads TGTGCCAGCAGTGAAGTGGCGAACACTGAAGCTTTCTTT.

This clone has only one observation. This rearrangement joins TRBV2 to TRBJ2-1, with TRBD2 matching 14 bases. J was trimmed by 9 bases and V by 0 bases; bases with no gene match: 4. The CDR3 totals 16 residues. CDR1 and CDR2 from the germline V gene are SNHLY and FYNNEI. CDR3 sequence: CASSEAPGLAGVEQFF. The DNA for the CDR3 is TGTGCCAGCAGTGAAGCCCCGGGACTAGCGGGAGTTGAGCAGTTCTTC.

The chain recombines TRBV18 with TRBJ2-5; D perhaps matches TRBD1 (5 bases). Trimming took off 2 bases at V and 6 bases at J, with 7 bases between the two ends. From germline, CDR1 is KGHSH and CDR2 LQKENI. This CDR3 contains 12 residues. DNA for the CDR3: TGTGCCAGCTCACCAGACAGCCAGACCCAGTACTTC. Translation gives CASSPDSQTQYF.

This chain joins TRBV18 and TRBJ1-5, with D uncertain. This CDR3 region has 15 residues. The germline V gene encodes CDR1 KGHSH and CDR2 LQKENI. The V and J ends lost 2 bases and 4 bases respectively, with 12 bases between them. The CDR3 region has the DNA TGTGCCAGCTCACCAAAGTCGGCGGAAAATCAGCCCCAGCATTTT. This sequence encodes CASSPKSAENQPQHF.

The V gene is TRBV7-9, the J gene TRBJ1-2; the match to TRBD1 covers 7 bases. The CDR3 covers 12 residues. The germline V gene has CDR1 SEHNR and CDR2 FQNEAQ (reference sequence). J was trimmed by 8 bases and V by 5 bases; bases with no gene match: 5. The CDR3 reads CASSPETGGYTF. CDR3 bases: TGTGCCAGCAGCCCAGAGACAGGGGGCTACACCTTC.

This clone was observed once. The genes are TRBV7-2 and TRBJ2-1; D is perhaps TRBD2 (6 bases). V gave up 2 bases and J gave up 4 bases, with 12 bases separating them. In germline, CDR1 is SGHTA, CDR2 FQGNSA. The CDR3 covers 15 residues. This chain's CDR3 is CASSLRDLGYNEQFF. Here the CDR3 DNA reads TGTGCCAGCAGCTTACGGGACTTGGGTTACAATGAGCAGTTCTTC.

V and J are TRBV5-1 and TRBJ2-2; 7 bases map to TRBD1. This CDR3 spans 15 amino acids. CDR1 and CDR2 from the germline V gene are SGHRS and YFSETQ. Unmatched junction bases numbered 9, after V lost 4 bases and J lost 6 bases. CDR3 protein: CASSLDQTGAGELFF. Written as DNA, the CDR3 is TGCGCCAGCAGCCTCGACCAAACAGGGGCCGGGGAGCTGTTTTTT.

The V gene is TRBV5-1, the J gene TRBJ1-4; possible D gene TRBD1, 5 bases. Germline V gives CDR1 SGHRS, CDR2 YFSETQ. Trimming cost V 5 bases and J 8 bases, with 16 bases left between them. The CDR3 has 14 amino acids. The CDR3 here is CASSRVQGREKLFF. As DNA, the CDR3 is TGCGCCAGCAGTCGGGTCCAGGGCCGGGAAAAACTGTTTTTT.

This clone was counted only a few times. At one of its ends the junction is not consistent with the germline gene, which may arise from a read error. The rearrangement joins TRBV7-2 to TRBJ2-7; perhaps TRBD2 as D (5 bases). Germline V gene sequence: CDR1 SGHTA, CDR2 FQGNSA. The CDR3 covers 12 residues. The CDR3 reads CASSLDLGNYHF. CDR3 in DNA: TGTGCCAGCAGCTTAGACCTCGGGAACTACCATTTC.

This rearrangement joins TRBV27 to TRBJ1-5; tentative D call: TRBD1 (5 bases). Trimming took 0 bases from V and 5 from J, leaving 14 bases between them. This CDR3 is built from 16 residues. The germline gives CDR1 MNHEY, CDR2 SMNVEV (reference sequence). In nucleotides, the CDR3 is TGTGCCAGCAGTTTATCAGGGCAGGGAAGGTATCAGCCCCAGCATTTT. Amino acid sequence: CASSLSGQGRYQPQHF.

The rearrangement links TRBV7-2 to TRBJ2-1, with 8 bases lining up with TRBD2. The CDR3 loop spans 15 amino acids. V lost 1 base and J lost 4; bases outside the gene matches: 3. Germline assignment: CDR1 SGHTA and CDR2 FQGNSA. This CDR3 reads CASSLGRGGYNEQFF. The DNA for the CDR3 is TGTGCCAGCAGCTTAGGACGGGGGGGGTACAATGAGCAGTTCTTC.

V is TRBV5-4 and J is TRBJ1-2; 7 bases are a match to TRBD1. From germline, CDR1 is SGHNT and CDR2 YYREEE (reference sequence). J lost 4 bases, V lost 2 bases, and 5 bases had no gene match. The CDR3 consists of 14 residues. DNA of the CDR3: TGTGCCAGCAGCTTAAGGGGGCTTACCTATGGCTACACCTTC. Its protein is CASSLRGLTYGYTF.

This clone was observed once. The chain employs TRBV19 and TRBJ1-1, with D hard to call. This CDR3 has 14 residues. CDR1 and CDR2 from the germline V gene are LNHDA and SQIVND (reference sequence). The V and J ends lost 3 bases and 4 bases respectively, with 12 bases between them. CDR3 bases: TGTGCCAGTAGTATTCCCGGGGTCTTCACTGAAGCTTTCTTT. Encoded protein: CASSIPGVFTEAFF. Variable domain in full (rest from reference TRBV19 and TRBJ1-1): DGGITQSPKYLFRKEGQNVTLSCEQNLNHDAMYWYRQDPGQGLRLIYYSQIVNDFQKGDIAEGYSVSREKKESFPLTVTSAQKNPTAFYLCASSIPGVFTEAFFGQGTRLTVV.

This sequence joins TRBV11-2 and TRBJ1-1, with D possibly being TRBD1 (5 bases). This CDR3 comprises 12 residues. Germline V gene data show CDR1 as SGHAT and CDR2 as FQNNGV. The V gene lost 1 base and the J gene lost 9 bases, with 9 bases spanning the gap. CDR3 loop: CASSLVQGKAFF. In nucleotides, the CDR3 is TGTGCCAGCAGCTTAGTGCAGGGCAAAGCTTTCTTT.

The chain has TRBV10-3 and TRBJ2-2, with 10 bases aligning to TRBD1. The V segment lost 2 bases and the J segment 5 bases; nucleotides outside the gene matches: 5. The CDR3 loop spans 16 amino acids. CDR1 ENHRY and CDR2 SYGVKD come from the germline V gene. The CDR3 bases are TGTGCCATCAGTGAGCCCGGGACAGGGGTAACCGGGGAGCTGTTTTTT. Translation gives CAISEPGTGVTGELFF.

In nucleotides, the CDR3 is TGTGCCAGCAGCAAACTCGGGACTGAGCAGTACTTC. Protein product: CASSKLGTEQYF. The rearrangement links TRBV27 to TRBJ2-7, with TRBD2 as a possible D gene (6 bases). The CDR3 is 12 residues long. Germline V CDR1 and CDR2: MNHEY, SMNVEV (reference sequence). V was clipped by 6 bases and J by 7 bases, with 13 bases between them.

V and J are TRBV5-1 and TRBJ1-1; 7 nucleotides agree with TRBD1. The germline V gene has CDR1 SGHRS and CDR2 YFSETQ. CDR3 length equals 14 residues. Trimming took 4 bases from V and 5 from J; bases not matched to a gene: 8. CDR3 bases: TGCGCCAGCAGCGGGGGGACAGCTGGAACTGAAGCTTTCTTT. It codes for CASSGGTAGTEAFF.

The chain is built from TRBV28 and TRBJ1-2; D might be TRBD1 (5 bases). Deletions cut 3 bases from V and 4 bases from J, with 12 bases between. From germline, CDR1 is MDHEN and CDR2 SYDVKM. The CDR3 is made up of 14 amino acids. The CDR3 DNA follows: TGTGCCAGCAGTTTGGGTGACAGAGTCTATGGCTACACCTTC. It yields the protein CASSLGDRVYGYTF.

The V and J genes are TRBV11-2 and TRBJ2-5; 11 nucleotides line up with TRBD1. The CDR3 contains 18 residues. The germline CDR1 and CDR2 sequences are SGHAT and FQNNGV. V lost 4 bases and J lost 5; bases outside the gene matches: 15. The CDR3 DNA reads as TGTGCCAGCAGCTCCCATACATCGGACAGGGGGCGCCTGGAGACCCAGTACTTC. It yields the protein CASSSHTSDRGRLETQYF.

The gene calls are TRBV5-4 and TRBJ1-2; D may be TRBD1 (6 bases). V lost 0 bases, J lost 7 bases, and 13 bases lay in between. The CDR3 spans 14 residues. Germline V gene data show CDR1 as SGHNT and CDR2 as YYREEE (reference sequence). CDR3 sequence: CASSLGQGSFGYTF. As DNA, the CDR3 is TGTGCCAGCAGCTTGGGGCAGGGGTCGTTTGGCTACACCTTC.

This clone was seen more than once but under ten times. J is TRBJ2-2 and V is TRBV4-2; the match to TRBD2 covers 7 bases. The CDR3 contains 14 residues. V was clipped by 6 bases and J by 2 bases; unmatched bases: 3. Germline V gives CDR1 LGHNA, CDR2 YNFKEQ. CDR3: CASRGGSNTGELFF. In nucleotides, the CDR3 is TGTGCCAGCAGGGGAGGGTCCAACACCGGGGAGCTGTTTTTT.

For the CDR3, the DNA is TGTGCCAGCAGACCTATACAGTTCACAGATACGCAGTATTTT. This gives the protein CASRPIQFTDTQYF. The chain has TRBV28 and TRBJ2-3; D gene uncertain. Trimming removed 6 bases at V and 2 bases at J, with 12 bases between. The CDR3 length is 14 residues. Looked up from germline, CDR1 is MDHEN and CDR2 is SYDVKM.

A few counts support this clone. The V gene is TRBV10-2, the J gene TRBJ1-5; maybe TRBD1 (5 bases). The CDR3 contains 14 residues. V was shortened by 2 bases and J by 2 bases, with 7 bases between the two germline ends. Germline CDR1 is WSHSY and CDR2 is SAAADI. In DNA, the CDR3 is TGCGCCAGCAGTGAGAGGGGCGGCAATCAGCCCCAGCATTTT. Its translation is CASSERGGNQPQHF.

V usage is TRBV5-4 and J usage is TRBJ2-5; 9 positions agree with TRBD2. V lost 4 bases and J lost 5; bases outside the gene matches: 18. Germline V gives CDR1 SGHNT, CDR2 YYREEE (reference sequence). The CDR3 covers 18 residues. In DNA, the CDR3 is TGTGCCAGCAGCCCGAGGCGCGGGAGGGCCGCCGGTTTGGAGACCCAGTACTTC. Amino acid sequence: CASSPRRGRAAGLETQYF.

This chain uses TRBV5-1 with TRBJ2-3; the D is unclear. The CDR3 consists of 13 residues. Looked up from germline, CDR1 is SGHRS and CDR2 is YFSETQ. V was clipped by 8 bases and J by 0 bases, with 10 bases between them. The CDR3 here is CASQLPSTDTQYF. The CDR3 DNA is TGCGCCAGTCAACTGCCTAGCACAGATACGCAGTATTTT. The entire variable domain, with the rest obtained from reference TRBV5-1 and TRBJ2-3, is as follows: KAGVTQTPRYLIKTRGQQVTLSCSPISGHRSVSWYQQTPGQGLQFLFEYFSETQRNKGNFPGRFSGRQFSNSRSEMNVSTLELGDSALYLCASQLPSTDTQYFGPGTRLTVL.